Listed below are T cell receptor beta chains from one sample, sequenced in a study of cytomegalovirus exposure and HLA in healthy donors. The data were produced by immunoSEQ multiplex PCR, yet TCRdb's version contains in-frame clones alone and is incomplete. The table lists approximately 120,000 clones, about 87% of them singletons, with 1.5% to 2% in the top ten. The source material was PBMCs. These receptors all stem from a woman aged 18 to 35 in good health and CMV-seronegative. Each CDR3 is given with its conserved first and last residue. A D gene is named only where the DNA matches it firmly. Clone size is shown for a subset of rows, as once, few, many or a class of expanded clone.

v_call: TRBV6-5
clone_size: NA
cdr3_length: 16
j_call: TRBJ2-2
d_call: NA
cdr3_aa: CASSYSQIRGTGELFF
cdr3_nt: TGTGCCAGCAGTTACTCGCAAATTCGGGGCACCGGGGAGCTGTTTTTT

v_call: TRBV11-2
clone_size: NA
cdr3_length: 16
j_call: TRBJ2-1
d_call: TRBD2
cdr3_aa: CASSPRLAGRYNEQFF
cdr3_nt: TGTGCCAGCAGCCCGAGACTAGCGGGAAGATACAATGAGCAGTTCTTC

v_call: TRBV6-1
clone_size: NA
cdr3_length: 15
j_call: TRBJ1-2
d_call: NA
cdr3_aa: CASSLKGSRDYGYTF
cdr3_nt: TGTGCCAGCAGTCTAAAGGGCTCGAGGGACTACGGCTACACCTTC

v_call: TRBV10-3
clone_size: NA
cdr3_length: 16
j_call: TRBJ1-1
d_call: TRBD1
cdr3_aa: CAIRGTGTGKDTEAFF
cdr3_nt: TGTGCCATCAGGGGAACCGGGACAGGAAAGGACACTGAAGCTTTCTTT

v_call: TRBV6-6
clone_size: once
cdr3_length: 12
j_call: TRBJ2-7
d_call: NA
cdr3_aa: CASSYSLSEQYF
cdr3_nt: TGTGCCAGCAGTTATTCCCTGTCCGAGCAGTACTTC

v_call: TRBV6-5
clone_size: NA
cdr3_length: 12
j_call: TRBJ1-2
d_call: NA
cdr3_aa: CASSSATIGYTF
cdr3_nt: TGTGCCAGCAGTTCTGCGACAATAGGCTACACCTTC

v_call: TRBV11-3
clone_size: NA
cdr3_length: 13
j_call: TRBJ2-7
d_call: NA
cdr3_aa: CASSLDGGFEQYF
cdr3_nt: TGTGCCAGCAGCTTAGACGGAGGGTTCGAGCAGTACTTC

v_call: TRBV5-1
clone_size: NA
cdr3_length: 15
j_call: TRBJ1-3
d_call: NA
cdr3_aa: CASSLAGLSGNTIYF
cdr3_nt: TGCGCCAGCAGCTTGGCAGGTCTCTCTGGAAACACCATATATTTT

v_call: TRBV6-5
clone_size: NA
cdr3_length: 12
j_call: TRBJ1-1
d_call: NA
cdr3_aa: CATKGYNTEAFF
cdr3_nt: TGTGCCACCAAGGGGTATAACACTGAAGCTTTCTTT

v_call: TRBV6-5
clone_size: NA
cdr3_length: 14
j_call: TRBJ1-3
d_call: TRBD1
cdr3_aa: CASSPGGPGNTIYF
cdr3_nt: TGTGCCAGCAGTCCAGGGGGCCCTGGAAACACCATATATTTT

v_call: TRBV30
clone_size: few
cdr3_length: 12
j_call: TRBJ2-5
d_call: NA
cdr3_aa: CAWRQYQETQYF
cdr3_nt: TGTGCCTGGAGACAGTACCAAGAGACCCAGTACTTC

v_call: TRBV28
clone_size: NA
cdr3_length: 13
j_call: TRBJ1-5
d_call: NA
cdr3_aa: CGAGGRVNQPQHF
cdr3_nt: TGTGGGGCGGGAGGCCGGGTTAATCAGCCCCAGCATTTT

v_call: TRBV19
clone_size: once
cdr3_length: 17
j_call: TRBJ2-7
d_call: NA
cdr3_aa: CASSTQRRGPSSYEQYF
cdr3_nt: TGTGCCAGTAGTACTCAAAGGCGAGGGCCCAGCTCCTACGAGCAGTACTTC

v_call: TRBV28
clone_size: NA
cdr3_length: 14
j_call: TRBJ2-7
d_call: TRBD1
cdr3_aa: CASSLPGQGDEQYF
cdr3_nt: TGTGCCAGCAGTTTGCCGGGACAGGGAGACGAGCAGTACTTC

v_call: TRBV11-2
clone_size: NA
cdr3_length: 14
j_call: TRBJ1-3
d_call: NA
cdr3_aa: CASSLVGSGNTIYF
cdr3_nt: TGTGCCAGCAGCTTAGTTGGCAGTGGAAACACCATATATTTT

v_call: TRBV19
clone_size: NA
cdr3_length: 16
j_call: TRBJ1-5
d_call: TRBD1
cdr3_aa: CASSTGQKRSNQPQHF
cdr3_nt: TGTGCCAGTAGTACGGGACAGAAAAGGAGCAATCAGCCCCAGCATTTT

v_call: TRBV4-3
clone_size: NA
cdr3_length: 13
j_call: TRBJ1-1
d_call: NA
cdr3_aa: CASLPEERTEAFF
cdr3_nt: TGCGCCAGCCTCCCAGAGGAACGCACTGAAGCTTTCTTT

v_call: TRBV20-1
clone_size: NA
cdr3_length: 11
j_call: TRBJ1-6
d_call: NA
cdr3_aa: CSAGFNSPLHF
cdr3_nt: TGCAGTGCGGGCTTCAATTCACCCCTCCACTTT

v_call: TRBV28
clone_size: NA
cdr3_length: 14
j_call: TRBJ1-4
d_call: NA
cdr3_aa: CASSLLVRDEKLFF
cdr3_nt: TGTGCCAGCAGTTTATTGGTGCGGGATGAAAAACTGTTTTTT

v_call: TRBV7-3
clone_size: few
cdr3_length: 12
j_call: TRBJ2-5
d_call: NA
cdr3_aa: CASSSYQETQYF
cdr3_nt: TGTGCCAGCAGCTCGTACCAAGAGACCCAGTACTTC

v_call: TRBV28
clone_size: few
cdr3_length: 17
j_call: TRBJ2-2
d_call: TRBD2
cdr3_aa: CASSLWRLAGGPGELFF
cdr3_nt: TGTGCCAGCAGTTTATGGAGGCTAGCGGGGGGACCCGGGGAGCTGTTTTTT

v_call: TRBV6-5
clone_size: NA
cdr3_length: 14
j_call: TRBJ1-4
d_call: TRBD1
cdr3_aa: CASSPGQGAEKLFF
cdr3_nt: TGTGCCAGCAGTCCCGGACAGGGAGCTGAAAAACTGTTTTTT

v_call: TRBV5-1
clone_size: NA
cdr3_length: 16
j_call: TRBJ2-7
d_call: TRBD1
cdr3_aa: CASSLDGQGSSYEQYF
cdr3_nt: TGCGCCAGCAGCTTAGACGGACAGGGAAGCTCCTACGAGCAGTACTTC

v_call: TRBV4-2
clone_size: once
cdr3_length: 13
j_call: TRBJ1-2
d_call: NA
cdr3_aa: CASSQVETEIYTF
cdr3_nt: TGTGCCAGCAGCCAAGTAGAGACAGAGATCTACACCTTC

v_call: TRBV27
clone_size: NA
cdr3_length: 13
j_call: TRBJ1-5
d_call: NA
cdr3_aa: CASTTAPNQPQHF
cdr3_nt: TGTGCCAGCACCACAGCCCCAAATCAGCCCCAGCATTTT

v_call: TRBV4-2
clone_size: NA
cdr3_length: 17
j_call: TRBJ2-1
d_call: TRBD2
cdr3_aa: CASSLGRESGRLDEQFF
cdr3_nt: TGTGCCAGCAGCCTCGGTCGGGAGAGCGGGAGATTGGATGAGCAGTTCTTC

v_call: TRBV19
clone_size: NA
cdr3_length: 13
j_call: TRBJ2-7
d_call: TRBD1
cdr3_aa: CASRGDRGYEQYF
cdr3_nt: TGTGCCAGTAGAGGGGACAGGGGCTACGAGCAGTACTTC

v_call: TRBV30
clone_size: NA
cdr3_length: 13
j_call: TRBJ2-2
d_call: TRBD1
cdr3_aa: CACTTGGSGELFF
cdr3_nt: TGTGCCTGTACGACAGGGGGCAGCGGGGAGCTGTTTTTT

v_call: TRBV11-3
clone_size: NA
cdr3_length: 17
j_call: TRBJ2-7
d_call: NA
cdr3_aa: CASSLDLLRQGPHEQYF
cdr3_nt: TGTGCCAGCAGCTTAGACCTCCTCCGACAAGGCCCCCACGAGCAGTACTTC

v_call: TRBV28
clone_size: NA
cdr3_length: 15
j_call: TRBJ1-4
d_call: TRBD1
cdr3_aa: CASSDTGGLYEKLFF
cdr3_nt: TGTGCCAGCAGTGATACAGGGGGTTTGTATGAAAAACTGTTTTTT

v_call: TRBV19
clone_size: NA
cdr3_length: 14
j_call: TRBJ2-5
d_call: NA
cdr3_aa: CASSPTRVRETQYF
cdr3_nt: TGTGCCAGTAGTCCAACCAGGGTGAGAGAGACCCAGTACTTC

v_call: TRBV4-2
clone_size: NA
cdr3_length: 15
j_call: TRBJ1-5
d_call: TRBD1
cdr3_aa: CASSRTGDNNQPQHF
cdr3_nt: TGTGCCAGCAGCCGTACAGGGGACAACAATCAGCCCCAGCATTTT

v_call: TRBV6-4
clone_size: NA
cdr3_length: 15
j_call: TRBJ2-2
d_call: TRBD1
cdr3_aa: CASSDGQGVTGELFF
cdr3_nt: TGTGCCAGCAGTGACGGACAGGGGGTAACCGGGGAGCTGTTTTTT

v_call: TRBV13
clone_size: NA
cdr3_length: 14
j_call: TRBJ2-1
d_call: NA
cdr3_aa: CASSLGRDYNEQFF
cdr3_nt: TGTGCCAGCAGCTTAGGCCGGGACTACAATGAGCAGTTCTTC

v_call: TRBV28
clone_size: NA
cdr3_length: 16
j_call: TRBJ1-5
d_call: TRBD1
cdr3_aa: CASSFMGQGRHQPQHF
cdr3_nt: TGTGCCAGCAGTTTTATGGGACAGGGGAGGCATCAGCCCCAGCATTTT

v_call: TRBV27
clone_size: NA
cdr3_length: 14
j_call: TRBJ1-4
d_call: NA
cdr3_aa: CASSSGATNEKLFF
cdr3_nt: TGTGCCAGCAGTTCAGGGGCGACTAATGAAAAACTGTTTTTT

v_call: TRBV7-6
clone_size: NA
cdr3_length: 17
j_call: TRBJ2-3
d_call: TRBD2
cdr3_aa: CASSLGVSGTGTDTQYF
cdr3_nt: TGTGCCAGCAGCTTAGGTGTTAGCGGGACCGGCACAGATACGCAGTATTTT